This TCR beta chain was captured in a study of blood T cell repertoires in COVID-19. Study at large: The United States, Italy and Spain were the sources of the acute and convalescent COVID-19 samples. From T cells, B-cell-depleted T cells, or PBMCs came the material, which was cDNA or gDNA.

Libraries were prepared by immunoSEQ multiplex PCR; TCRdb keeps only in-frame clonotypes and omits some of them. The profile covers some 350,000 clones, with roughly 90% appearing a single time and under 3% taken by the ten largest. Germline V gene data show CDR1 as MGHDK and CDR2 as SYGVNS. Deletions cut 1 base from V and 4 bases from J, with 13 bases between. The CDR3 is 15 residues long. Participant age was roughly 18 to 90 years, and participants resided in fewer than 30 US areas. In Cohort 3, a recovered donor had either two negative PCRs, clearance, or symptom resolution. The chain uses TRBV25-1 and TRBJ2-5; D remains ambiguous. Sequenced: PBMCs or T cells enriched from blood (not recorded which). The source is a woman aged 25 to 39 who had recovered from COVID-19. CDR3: CASSESLNERETQYF. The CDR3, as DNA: TGTGCCAGCAGTGAATCCCTAAACGAACGAGAGACCCAGTACTTC.